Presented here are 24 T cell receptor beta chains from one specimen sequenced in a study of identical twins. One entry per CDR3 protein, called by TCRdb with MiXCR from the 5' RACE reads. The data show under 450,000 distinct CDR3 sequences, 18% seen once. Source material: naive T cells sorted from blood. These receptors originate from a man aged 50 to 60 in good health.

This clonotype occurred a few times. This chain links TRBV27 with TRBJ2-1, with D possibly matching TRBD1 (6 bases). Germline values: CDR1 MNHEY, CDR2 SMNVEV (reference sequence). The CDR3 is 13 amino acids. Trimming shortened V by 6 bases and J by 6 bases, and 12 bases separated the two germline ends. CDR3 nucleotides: TGTGCCAGCAGAAGTTCAGGGGCCAATGAGCAGTTCTTC. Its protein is CASRSSGANEQFF.

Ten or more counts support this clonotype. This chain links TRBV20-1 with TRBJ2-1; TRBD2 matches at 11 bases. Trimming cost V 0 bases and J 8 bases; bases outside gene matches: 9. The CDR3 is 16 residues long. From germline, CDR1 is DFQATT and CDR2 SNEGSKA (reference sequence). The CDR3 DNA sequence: TGCAGTGCTAGAGAGGGCGGGGCACTAGCGGGAGATGAGCAGTTCTTC. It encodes CSAREGGALAGDEQFF.

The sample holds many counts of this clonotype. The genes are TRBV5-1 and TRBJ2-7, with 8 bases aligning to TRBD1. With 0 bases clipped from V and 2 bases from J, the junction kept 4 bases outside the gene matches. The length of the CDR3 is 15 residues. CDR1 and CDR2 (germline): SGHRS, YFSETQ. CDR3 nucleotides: TGCGCCAGCAGCTTGGGACAGGGGATAACCTACGAGCAGTACTTC. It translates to CASSLGQGITYEQYF.

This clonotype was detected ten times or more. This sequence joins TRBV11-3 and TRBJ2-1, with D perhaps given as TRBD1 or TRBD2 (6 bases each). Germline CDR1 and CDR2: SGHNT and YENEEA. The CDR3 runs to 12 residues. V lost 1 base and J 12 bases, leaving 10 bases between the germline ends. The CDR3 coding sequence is TGTGCCAGCAGCTTAGGTGGAGGGGGGCAGTTCTTC. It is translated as CASSLGGGGQFF.

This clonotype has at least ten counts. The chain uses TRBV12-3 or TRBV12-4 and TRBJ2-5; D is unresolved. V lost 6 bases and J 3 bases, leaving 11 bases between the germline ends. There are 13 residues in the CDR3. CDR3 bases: TGTGCCAGCAGCCTCGGGTGGGAAGAGACCCAGTACTTC. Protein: CASSLGWEETQYF.

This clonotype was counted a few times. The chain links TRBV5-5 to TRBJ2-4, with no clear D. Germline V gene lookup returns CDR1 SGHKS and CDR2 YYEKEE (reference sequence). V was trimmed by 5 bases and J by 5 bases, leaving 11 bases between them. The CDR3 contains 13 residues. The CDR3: CASRPLAENIQYF. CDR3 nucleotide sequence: TGTGCCAGCAGACCGCTCGCGGAAAACATTCAGTACTTC.

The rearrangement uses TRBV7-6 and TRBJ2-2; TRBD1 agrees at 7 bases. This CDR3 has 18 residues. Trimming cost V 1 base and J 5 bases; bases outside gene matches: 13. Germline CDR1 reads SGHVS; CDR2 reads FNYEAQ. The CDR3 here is CASSLDTGVRFGTGELFF. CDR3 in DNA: TGTGCCAGCAGCTTAGACACAGGGGTCAGGTTTGGGACCGGGGAGCTGTTTTTT.

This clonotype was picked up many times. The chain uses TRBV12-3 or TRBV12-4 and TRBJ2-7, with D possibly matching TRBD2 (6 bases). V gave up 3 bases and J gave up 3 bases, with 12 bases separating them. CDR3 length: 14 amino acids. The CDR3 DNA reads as TGTGCCAGCAGTTTTTGGGGGGAAAGCTACGAGCAGTACTTC. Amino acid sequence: CASSFWGESYEQYF.

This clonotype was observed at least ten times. The CDR3 sequence is CATSDRLAGEQFF. The CDR3 region has the DNA TGTGCCACCAGCGACCGACTAGCTGGTGAGCAGTTCTTC. V and J are TRBV15 and TRBJ2-1; 7 nucleotides match TRBD2. Per germline, CDR1 LNHNV and CDR2 YYDKDF (reference sequence). Trimming took 5 bases from V and 9 from J; bases not matched to a gene: 7. The CDR3 covers 13 residues.

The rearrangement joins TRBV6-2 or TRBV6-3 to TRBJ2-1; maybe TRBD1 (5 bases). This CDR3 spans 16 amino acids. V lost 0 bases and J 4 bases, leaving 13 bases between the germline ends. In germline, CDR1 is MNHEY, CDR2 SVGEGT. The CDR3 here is CASSYSRPAGYNEQFF. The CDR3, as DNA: TGTGCCAGCAGTTACTCGCGACCAGCAGGGTACAATGAGCAGTTCTTC.

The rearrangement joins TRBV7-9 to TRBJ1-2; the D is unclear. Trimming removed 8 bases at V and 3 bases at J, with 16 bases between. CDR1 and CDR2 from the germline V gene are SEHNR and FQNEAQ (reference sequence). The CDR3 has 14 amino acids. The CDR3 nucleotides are TGTGCCAGCGGGAAAGAGGCAAGGGACTATGGCTACACCTTC. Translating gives CASGKEARDYGYTF.

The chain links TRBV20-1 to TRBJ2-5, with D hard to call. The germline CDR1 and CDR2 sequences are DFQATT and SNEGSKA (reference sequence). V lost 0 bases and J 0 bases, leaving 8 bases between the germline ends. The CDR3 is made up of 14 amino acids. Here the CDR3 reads CSARDSVYQETQYF. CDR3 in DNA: TGCAGTGCTAGAGATTCCGTGTACCAAGAGACCCAGTACTTC.

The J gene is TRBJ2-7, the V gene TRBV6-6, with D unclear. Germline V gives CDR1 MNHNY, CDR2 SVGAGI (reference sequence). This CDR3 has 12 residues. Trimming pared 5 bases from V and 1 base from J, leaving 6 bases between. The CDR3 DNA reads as TGTGCCAGCAGTCCTCAGTCCTACGAGCAGTACTTC. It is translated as CASSPQSYEQYF.

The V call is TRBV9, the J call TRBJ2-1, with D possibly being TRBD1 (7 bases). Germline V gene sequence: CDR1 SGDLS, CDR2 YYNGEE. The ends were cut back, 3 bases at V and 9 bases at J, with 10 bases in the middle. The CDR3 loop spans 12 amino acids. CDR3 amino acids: CASSARGAEQFF. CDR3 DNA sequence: TGTGCCAGCAGCGCCAGGGGGGCTGAGCAGTTCTTC.

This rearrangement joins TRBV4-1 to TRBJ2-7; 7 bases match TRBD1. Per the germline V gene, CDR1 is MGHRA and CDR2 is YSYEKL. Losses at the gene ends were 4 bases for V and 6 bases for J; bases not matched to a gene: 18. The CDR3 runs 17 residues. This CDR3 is CASSPGWTGRVKGEQYF. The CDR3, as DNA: TGCGCCAGCAGCCCAGGATGGACAGGACGCGTCAAAGGCGAGCAGTACTTC.

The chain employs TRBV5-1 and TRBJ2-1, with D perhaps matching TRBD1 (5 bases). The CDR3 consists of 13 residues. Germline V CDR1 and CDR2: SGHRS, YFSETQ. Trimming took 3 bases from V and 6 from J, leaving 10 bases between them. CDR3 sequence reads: CASSSRQPNEQFF. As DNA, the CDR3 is TGCGCCAGCAGCTCCCGACAGCCCAATGAGCAGTTCTTC.

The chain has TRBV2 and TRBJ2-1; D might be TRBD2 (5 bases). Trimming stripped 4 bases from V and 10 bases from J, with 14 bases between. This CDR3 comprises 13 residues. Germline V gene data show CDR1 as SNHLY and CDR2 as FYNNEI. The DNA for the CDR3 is TGTGCCAGCAGTGTAGGTTCGGGATGGGAGCAGTTCTTC. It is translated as CASSVGSGWEQFF.

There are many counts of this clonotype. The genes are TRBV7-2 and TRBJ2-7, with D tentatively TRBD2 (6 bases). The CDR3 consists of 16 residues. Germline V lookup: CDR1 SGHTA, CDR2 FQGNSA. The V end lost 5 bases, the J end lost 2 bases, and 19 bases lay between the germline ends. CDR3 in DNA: TGTGCCAGCAGCACACTCCCTAGCGCCGGCGCCTACGAGCAGTACTTC. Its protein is CASSTLPSAGAYEQYF.

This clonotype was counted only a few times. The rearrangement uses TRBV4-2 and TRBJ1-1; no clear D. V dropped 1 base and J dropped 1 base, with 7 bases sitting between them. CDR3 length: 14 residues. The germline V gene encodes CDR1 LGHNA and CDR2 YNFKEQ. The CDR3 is CASSQVERNTEAFF. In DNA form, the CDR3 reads TGTGCCAGCAGCCAAGTAGAGAGGAACACTGAAGCTTTCTTT.

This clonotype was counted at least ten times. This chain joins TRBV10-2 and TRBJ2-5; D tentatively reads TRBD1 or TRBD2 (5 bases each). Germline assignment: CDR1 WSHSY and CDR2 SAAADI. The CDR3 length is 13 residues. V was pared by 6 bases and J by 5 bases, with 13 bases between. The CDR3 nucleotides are TGCGCCAGCAGGGAGGACATCTGGGAGACCCAGTACTTC. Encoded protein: CASREDIWETQYF.

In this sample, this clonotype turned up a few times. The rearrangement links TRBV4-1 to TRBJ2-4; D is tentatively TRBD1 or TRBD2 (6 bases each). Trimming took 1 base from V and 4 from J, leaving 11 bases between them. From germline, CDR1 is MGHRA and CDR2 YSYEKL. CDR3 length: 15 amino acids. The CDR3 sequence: CASSQAGAQKNIQYF. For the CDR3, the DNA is TGCGCCAGCAGCCAAGCGGGGGCCCAAAAAAACATTCAGTACTTC.

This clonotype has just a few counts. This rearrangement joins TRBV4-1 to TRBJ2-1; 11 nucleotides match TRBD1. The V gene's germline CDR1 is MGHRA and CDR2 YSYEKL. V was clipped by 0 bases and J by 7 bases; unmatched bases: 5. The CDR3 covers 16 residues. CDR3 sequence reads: CASSQDLGTGGNEQFF. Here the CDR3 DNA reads TGCGCCAGCAGCCAAGATCTTGGGACAGGGGGGAATGAGCAGTTCTTC.

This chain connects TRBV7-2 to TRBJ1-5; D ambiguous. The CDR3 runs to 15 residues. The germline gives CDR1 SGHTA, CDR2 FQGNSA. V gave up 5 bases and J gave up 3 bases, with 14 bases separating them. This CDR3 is CASSDLPGINQPQHF. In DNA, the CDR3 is TGTGCCAGCAGCGACCTACCCGGGATCAATCAGCCCCAGCATTTT.

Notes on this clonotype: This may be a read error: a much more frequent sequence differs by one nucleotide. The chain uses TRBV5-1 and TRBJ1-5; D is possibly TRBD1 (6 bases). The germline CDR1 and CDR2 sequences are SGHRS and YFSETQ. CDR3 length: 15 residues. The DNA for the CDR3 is TGCGTCAGCAGCTTGGACGGACAGCTCAATCAGCCCCAGCATTTT. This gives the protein CVSSLDGQLNQPQHF.